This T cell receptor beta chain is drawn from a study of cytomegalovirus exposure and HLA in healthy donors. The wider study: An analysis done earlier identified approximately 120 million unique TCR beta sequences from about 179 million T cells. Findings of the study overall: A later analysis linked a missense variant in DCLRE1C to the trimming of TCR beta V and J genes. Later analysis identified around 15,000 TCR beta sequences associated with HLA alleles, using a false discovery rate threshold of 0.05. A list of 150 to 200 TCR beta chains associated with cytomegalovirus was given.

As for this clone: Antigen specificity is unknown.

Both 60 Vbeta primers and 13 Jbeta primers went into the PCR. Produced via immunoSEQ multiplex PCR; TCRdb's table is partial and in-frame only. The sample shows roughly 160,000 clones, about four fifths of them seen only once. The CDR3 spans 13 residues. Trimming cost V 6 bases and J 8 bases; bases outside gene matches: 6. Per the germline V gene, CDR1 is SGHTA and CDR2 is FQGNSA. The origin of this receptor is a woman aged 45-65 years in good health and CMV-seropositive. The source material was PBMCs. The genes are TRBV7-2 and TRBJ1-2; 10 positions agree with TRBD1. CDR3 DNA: TGTGCCAGCAGGACGACAGGGGGCGGCGGCTACACCTTC. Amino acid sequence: CASRTTGGGGYTF.